This T cell receptor beta chain appears in the sequencing data of a study of blood T cell repertoires in COVID-19. On the study more broadly: Sites across the United States, Italy and Spain contributed samples from acute and convalescent COVID-19.

In the authors' workflow: Reference gene primer amplification in the assay estimated nucleated cell counts. The repertoire was sequenced with immunoSEQ multiplex PCR; TCRdb's copy has only in-frame clones and lacks some. V and J calls and clone size are those listed in that table; D and trimming were worked out from the DNA. The sample lists more than 150,000 clones, 65% to 85% seen once, with approximately 12% in the top ten. Losses at the gene ends were 5 bases for V and 2 bases for J; bases not matched to a gene: 11. This CDR3 is built from 19 residues. Germline-derived CDR1 and CDR2 are SNHLY and FYNNEI. Across over 20 US areas, participants ranged in age from about 18 to 100 years. Participant reports of clinical history set cohort assignment.

Sequenced: PBMCs or T cells enriched from blood (not recorded which). The source is a woman aged 55-70 years who had recovered from COVID-19. The chain is built from TRBV2 and TRBJ2-3, with 15 bases identical to TRBD2. CDR3 region: CASSSGLAGGIFPTDTQYF. In DNA form, the CDR3 reads TGTGCCAGCAGTTCTGGACTAGCGGGGGGGATTTTCCCCACAGATACGCAGTATTTT.